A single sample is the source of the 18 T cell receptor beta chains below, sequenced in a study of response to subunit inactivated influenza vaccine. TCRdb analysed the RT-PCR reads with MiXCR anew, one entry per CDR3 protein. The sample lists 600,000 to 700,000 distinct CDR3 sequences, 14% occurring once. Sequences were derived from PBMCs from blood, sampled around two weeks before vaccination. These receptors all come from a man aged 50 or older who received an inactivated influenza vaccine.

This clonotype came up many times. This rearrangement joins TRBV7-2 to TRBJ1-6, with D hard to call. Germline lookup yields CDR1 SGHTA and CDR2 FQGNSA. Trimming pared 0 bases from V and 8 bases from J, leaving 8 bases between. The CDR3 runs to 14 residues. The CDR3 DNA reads TGTGCCAGCAGCTTAGCGTGGAGGGATTCACCCCTCCACTTT. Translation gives CASSLAWRDSPLHF.

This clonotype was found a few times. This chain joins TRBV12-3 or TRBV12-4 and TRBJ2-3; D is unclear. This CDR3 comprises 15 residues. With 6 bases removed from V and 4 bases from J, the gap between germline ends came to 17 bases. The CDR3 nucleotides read TGTGCCAGCAGCCAACAAGACGACGCGGCAGATACGCAGTATTTT. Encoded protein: CASSQQDDAADTQYF.

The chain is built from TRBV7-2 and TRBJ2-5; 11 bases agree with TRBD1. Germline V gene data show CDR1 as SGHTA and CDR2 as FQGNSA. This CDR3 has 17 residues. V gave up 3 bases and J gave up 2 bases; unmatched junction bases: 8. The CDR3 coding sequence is TGTGCCAGCAGCTTTTCCGGACAGGGGGCACCACAAGAGACCCAGTACTTC. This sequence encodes CASSFSGQGAPQETQYF.

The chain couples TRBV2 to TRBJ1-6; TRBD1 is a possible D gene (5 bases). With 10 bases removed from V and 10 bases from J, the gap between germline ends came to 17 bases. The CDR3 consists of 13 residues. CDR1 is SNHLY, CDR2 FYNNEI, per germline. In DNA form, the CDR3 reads TGTGCCACCTATGGGCAGGGAAGGTCACCCCTCCACTTT. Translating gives CATYGQGRSPLHF.

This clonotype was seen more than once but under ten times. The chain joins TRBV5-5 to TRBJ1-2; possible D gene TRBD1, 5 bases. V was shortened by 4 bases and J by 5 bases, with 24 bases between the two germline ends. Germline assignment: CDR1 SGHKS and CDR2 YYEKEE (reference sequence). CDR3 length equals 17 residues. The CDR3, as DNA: TGTGCCAGCAGCACCGAGAGGCTGGACTCGGAGGGGTATGGCTACACCTTC. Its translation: CASSTERLDSEGYGYTF.

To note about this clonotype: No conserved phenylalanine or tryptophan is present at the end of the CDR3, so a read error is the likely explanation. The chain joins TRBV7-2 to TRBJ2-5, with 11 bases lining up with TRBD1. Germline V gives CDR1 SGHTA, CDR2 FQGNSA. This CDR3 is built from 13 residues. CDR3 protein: CAYGDRGKETQYY. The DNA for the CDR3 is TGTGCTTACGGGGACAGGGGGAAAGAGACCCAGTACTAC.

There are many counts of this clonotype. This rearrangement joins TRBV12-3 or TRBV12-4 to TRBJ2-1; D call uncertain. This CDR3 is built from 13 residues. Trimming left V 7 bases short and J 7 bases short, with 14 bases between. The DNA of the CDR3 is TGTGCCAGCACCATCAGAACTGGTAATGAGCAGTTCTTC. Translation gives CASTIRTGNEQFF.

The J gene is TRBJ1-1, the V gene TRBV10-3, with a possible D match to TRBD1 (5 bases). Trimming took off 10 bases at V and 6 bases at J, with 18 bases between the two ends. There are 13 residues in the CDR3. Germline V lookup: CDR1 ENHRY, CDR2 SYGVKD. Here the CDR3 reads CATRDIRAAEAFF. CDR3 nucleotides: TGTGCCACCCGCGATATCAGGGCCGCTGAAGCTTTCTTT.

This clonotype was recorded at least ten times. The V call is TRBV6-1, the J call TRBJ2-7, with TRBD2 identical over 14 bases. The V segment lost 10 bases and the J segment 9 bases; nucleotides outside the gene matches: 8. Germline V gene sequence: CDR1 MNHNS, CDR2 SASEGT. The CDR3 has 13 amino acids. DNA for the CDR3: TGTGCCACCGGGACTAGCGGGAGAAACTGGCAGTACTTC. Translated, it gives CATGTSGRNWQYF.

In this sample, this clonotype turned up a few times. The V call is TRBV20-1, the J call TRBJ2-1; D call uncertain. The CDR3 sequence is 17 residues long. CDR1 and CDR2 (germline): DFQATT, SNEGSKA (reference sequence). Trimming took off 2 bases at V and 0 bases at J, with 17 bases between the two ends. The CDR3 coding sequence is TGCAGTGCTAGACCCACAAGGGAAGCCTTCTCCTACAATGAGCAGTTCTTC. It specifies CSARPTREAFSYNEQFF.

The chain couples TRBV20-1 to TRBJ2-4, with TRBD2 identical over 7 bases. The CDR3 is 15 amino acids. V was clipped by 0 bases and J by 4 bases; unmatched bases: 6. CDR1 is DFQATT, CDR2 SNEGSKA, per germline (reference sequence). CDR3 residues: CSARDGGRGKNIQYF. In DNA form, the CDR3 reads TGCAGTGCTAGAGATGGCGGGAGAGGGAAAAACATTCAGTACTTC.

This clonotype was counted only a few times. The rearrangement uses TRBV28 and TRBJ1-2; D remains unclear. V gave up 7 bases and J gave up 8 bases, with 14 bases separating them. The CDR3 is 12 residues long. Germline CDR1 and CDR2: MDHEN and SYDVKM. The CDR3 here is CASTLGYGGYTF. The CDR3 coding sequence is TGTGCCAGCACCCTCGGATATGGGGGCTACACCTTC.

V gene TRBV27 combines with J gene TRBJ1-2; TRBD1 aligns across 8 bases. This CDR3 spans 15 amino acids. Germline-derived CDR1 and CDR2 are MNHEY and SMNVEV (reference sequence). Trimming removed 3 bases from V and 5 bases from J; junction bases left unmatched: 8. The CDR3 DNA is TGTGCCAGCAGTTTTGGGGGGACAGGAGTATATGGCTACACCTTC. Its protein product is CASSFGGTGVYGYTF.

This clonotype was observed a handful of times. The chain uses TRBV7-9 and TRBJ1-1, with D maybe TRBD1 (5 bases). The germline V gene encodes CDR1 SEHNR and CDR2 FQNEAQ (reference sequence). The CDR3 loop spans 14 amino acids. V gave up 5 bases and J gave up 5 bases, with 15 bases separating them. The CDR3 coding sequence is TGTGCCAGCAGCCCACCGGGACGGCAGACTGAAGCTTTCTTT. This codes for CASSPPGRQTEAFF.

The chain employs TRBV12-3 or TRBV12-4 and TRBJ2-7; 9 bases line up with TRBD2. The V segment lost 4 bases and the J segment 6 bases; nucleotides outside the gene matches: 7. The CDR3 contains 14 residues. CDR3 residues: CASSSGLASVEQYF. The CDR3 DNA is TGTGCCAGCAGTTCGGGACTAGCCTCCGTCGAGCAGTACTTC.

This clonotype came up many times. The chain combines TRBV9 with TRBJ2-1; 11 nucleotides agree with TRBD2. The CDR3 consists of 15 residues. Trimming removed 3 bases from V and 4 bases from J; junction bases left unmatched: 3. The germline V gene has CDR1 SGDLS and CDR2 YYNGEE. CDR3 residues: CASSGGTSGYNEQFF. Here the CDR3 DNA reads TGTGCCAGCAGCGGGGGGACTAGCGGTTACAATGAGCAGTTCTTC.

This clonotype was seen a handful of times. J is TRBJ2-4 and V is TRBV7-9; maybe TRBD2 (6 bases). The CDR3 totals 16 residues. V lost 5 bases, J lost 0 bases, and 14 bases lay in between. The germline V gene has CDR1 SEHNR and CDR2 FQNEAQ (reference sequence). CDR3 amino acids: CASSPTGLLAKNIQYF. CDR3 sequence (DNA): TGTGCCAGCAGCCCCACGGGACTCCTAGCCAAAAACATTCAGTACTTC.

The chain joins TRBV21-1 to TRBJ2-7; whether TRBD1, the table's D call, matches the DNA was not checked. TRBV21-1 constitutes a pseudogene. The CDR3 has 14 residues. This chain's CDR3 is CASSPHVQAYEQYF. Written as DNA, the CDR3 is TGTGCCAGCAGCCCCCATGTCCAGGCCTACGAGCAGTACTTC.